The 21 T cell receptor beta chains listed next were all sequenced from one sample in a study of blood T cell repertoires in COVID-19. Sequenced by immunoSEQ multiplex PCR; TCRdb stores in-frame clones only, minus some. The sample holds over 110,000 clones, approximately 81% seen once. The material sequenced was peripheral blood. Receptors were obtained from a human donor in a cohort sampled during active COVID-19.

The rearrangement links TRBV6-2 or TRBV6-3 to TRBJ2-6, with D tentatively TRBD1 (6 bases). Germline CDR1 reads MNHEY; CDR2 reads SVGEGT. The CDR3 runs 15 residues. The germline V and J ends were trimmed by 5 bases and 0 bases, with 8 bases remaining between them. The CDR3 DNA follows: TGTGCCAGCAGTCGAGGGGGCTCTGGGGCCAACGTCCTGACTTTC. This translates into CASSRGGSGANVLTF.

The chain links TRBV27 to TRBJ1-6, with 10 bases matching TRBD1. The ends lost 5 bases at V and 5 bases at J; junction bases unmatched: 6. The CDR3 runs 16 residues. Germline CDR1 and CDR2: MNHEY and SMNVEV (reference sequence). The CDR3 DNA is TGTGCCAGCAGTCTCCGGGACAGGGGTAATAATTCACCCCTCCACTTT. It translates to CASSLRDRGNNSPLHF.

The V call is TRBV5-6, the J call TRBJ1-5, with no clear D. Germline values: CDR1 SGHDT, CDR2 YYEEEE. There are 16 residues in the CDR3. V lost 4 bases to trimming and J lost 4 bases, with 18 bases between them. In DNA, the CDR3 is TGTGCCAGCAGCATAGGACCGGGATCAGAAAATCAGCCCCAGCATTTT. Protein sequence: CASSIGPGSENQPQHF.

The CDR3 here is CASSEVPHQGQPQHF. CDR3 coding DNA: TGTGCCAGCAGTGAAGTCCCTCATCAGGGGCAGCCCCAGCATTTT. The rearrangement links TRBV6-1 to TRBJ1-5, with D maybe TRBD1 (6 bases). CDR3 length equals 15 residues. Germline CDR1 and CDR2: MNHNS and SASEGT. V was pared by 1 base and J by 7 bases, with 14 bases between.

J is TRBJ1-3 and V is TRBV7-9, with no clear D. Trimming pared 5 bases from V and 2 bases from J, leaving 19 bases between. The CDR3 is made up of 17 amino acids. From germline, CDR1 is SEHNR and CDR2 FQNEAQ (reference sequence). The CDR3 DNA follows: TGTGCCAGCAGCGGTCTGGGAGCTGGCCTACCTGGAAACACCATATATTTT. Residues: CASSGLGAGLPGNTIYF.

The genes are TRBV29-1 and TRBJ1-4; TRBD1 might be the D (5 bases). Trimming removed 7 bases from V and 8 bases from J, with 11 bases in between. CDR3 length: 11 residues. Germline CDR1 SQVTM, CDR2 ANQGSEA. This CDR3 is CSGGTYEKLFF. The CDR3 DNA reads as TGCAGCGGAGGGACTTACGAAAAACTGTTTTTT.

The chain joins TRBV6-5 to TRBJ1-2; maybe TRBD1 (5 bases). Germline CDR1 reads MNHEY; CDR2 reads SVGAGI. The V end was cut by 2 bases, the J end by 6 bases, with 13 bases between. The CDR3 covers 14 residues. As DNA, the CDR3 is TGTGCCAGCAGTTACCAGGGCTCCCTAGATGGCTACACCTTC. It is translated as CASSYQGSLDGYTF.

CDR3 sequence (DNA): TGCGCCAGCAGCCAATCGGGGGTTACGCAGTATTTT. Translation: CASSQSGVTQYF. The V and J genes are TRBV4-1 and TRBJ2-3, with D possibly TRBD2 on 6 matching bases. Germline values: CDR1 MGHRA, CDR2 YSYEKL. Trimming took off 2 bases at V and 8 bases at J, with 8 bases between the two ends. The CDR3 is 12 residues long.

The CDR3 DNA sequence: TGTGCCAGCAGCTTAGGTGGGGGAGGATGGAACACTGAAGCTTTCTTT. Its protein is CASSLGGGGWNTEAFF. The gene calls are TRBV7-2 and TRBJ1-1, with D possibly matching TRBD1 (5 bases). Germline assignment: CDR1 SGHTA and CDR2 FQGNSA. The CDR3 is 16 amino acids. Between the trimmed V and J ends, which lost 1 base and 1 base, there was a span of 13 bases.

CDR3 loop: CASSSTGGTGYEQYF. In DNA, the CDR3 is TGTGCCAGTAGTAGTACAGGGGGCACGGGCTACGAGCAGTACTTC. This chain links TRBV19 with TRBJ2-7; 9 bases align to TRBD1. Germline lookup yields CDR1 LNHDA and CDR2 SQIVND (reference sequence). The ends lost 4 bases at V and 3 bases at J; junction bases unmatched: 7. This CDR3 has 15 amino acids. Based on the CDR3 plus reference TRBV19 and TRBJ2-7, the full variable domain is DGGITQSPKYLFRKEGQNVTLSCEQNLNHDAMYWYRQDPGQGLRLIYYSQIVNDFQKGDIAEGYSVSREKKESFPLTVTSAQKNPTAFYLCASSSTGGTGYEQYFGPGTRLTVT.

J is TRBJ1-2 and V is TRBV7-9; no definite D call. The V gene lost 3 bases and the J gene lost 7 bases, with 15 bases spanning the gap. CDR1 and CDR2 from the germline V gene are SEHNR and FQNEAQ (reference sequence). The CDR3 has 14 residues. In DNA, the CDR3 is TGTGCCAGCAGCTTTCCCAGCGATCTTCTTGGCTACACCTTC. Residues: CASSFPSDLLGYTF.

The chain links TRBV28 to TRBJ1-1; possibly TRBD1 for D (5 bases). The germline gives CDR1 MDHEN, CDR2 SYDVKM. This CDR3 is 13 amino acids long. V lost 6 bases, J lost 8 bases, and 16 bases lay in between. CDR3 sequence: CASRNQGLGEAFF. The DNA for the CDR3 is TGTGCCAGCAGGAATCAGGGCCTGGGAGAAGCTTTCTTT.

CDR3 in amino acids: CSAALAGPFF. The CDR3 nucleotides are TGCAGTGCTGCCCTAGCGGGGCCGTTCTTC. This rearrangement joins TRBV20-1 to TRBJ2-1; 9 bases are shared with TRBD2. The trim removed 5 bases at V and 15 bases at J, leaving 5 bases unmatched. CDR1 DFQATT and CDR2 SNEGSKA come from the germline V gene (reference sequence). The CDR3 totals 10 residues.

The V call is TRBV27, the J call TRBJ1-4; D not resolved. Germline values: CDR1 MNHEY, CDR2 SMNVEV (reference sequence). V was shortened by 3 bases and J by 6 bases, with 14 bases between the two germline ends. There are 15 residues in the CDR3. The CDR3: CASSFKTGAYEKLFF. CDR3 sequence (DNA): TGTGCCAGCAGTTTTAAGACTGGCGCTTATGAAAAACTGTTTTTT.

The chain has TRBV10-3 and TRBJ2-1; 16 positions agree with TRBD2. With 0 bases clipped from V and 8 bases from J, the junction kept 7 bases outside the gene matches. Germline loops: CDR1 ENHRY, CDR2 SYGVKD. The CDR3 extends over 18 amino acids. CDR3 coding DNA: TGTGCCATCAGTGAGTCTCCGCCGGGACTAGCGGGGGGGGATGAGCAGTTCTTC. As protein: CAISESPPGLAGGDEQFF.

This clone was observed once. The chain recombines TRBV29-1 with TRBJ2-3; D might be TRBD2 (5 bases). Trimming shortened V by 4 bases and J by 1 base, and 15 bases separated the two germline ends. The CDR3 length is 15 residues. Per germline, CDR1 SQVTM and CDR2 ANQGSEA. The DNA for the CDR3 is TGCAGCGTTGGCTCAACTAGATCCGGCACAGATACGCAGTATTTT. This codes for CSVGSTRSGTDTQYF.

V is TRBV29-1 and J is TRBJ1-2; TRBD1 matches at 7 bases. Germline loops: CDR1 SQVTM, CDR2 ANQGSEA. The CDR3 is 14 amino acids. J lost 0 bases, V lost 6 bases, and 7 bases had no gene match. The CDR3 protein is CSVPKGAANYGYTF. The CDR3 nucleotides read TGCAGCGTACCAAAGGGGGCGGCTAACTATGGCTACACCTTC.

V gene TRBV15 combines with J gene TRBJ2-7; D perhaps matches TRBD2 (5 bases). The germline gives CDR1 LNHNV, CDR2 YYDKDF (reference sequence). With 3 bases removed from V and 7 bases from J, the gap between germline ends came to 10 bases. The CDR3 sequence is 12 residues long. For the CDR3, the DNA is TGTGCCACCAGCAGGGCGGCGGGTGAGCAGTACTTC. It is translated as CATSRAAGEQYF.

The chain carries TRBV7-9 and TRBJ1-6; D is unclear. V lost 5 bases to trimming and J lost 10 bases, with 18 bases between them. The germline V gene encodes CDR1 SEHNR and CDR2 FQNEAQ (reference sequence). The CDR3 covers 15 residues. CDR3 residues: CASSRYGEGGSPLHF. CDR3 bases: TGTGCCAGCAGCCGCTATGGCGAGGGCGGATCACCCCTCCACTTT.

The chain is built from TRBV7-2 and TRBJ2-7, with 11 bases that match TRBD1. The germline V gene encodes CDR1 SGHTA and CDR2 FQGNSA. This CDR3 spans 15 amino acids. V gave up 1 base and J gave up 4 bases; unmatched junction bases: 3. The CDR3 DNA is TGTGCCAGCAGCTTAGAAGGACAGGGGGCTTACGAGCAGTACTTC. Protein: CASSLEGQGAYEQYF.

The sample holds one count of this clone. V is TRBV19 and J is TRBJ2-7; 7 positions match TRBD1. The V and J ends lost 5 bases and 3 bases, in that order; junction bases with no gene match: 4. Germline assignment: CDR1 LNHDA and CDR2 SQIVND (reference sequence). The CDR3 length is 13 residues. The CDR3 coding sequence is TGTGCCAGTAGTTTGGACAGGAACTACGAGCAGTACTTC. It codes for CASSLDRNYEQYF.